The clone carrying this T cell receptor (beta chain) was detected only a few times. Its antigen is not identified. This CDR3 region has 12 residues. Trimming pared 5 bases from V and 4 bases from J, leaving 6 bases between. Germline V gives CDR1 MNHNY, CDR2 SVGAGI (reference sequence). Intraepithelial lymphocytes and lamina propria lymphocytes were released through processing of graft tissue. The data derive from a study of graft-versus-host responses after intestinal transplantation. Overall study: Transplants given to recipients were multivisceral, liver-intestinal, or isolated intestinal. Induction using anti-thymocyte globulin, followed by tacrolimus and steroids for 2 to 4 years, was given to all recipients. Findings and limits, study-wide: Researchers found GvH clones in recipient marrow, and some showed up first in ileum or blood. Allografts carried high graft-versus-host to host-versus-graft clonal ratios in patients having graft-donor T cell macrochimerism.

The protocol was immunoSEQ multiplex PCR, while the TCRdb copy is restricted to in-frame clones and leaves out a portion. Altogether 3,000 to 4,000 clones are present, 70% to 90% being singletons, with the ten largest covering approximately 4.4%. This TCR was sampled from a human patient who received an intestinal transplant, so some T cells may come from the graft donor. Sequencing was performed on ileum tissue, taken 650 to 690 days after intestinal transplant. V usage is TRBV6-6 and J usage is TRBJ1-3, with unresolved D. The CDR3: CASSDGGNTIYF. CDR3 DNA: TGTGCCAGCAGTGACGGAGGAAACACCATATATTTT.